The 19 T cell receptor beta chains listed next were all sequenced from one sample in a study of blood T cell repertoires in COVID-19. Sequencing was performed with immunoSEQ multiplex PCR; in TCRdb, only in-frame clones are kept and a portion is missing. Of more than 50,000 clones in the sample, around 80% were seen once. Sequenced material: peripheral blood. The origin of the receptors is a human donor in a cohort sampled during active COVID-19.

The J gene is TRBJ2-1, the V gene TRBV9, with TRBD2 matching over 7 bases. Unmatched junction bases numbered 10, after V lost 4 bases and J lost 6 bases. Germline CDR1 reads SGDLS; CDR2 reads YYNGEE. The CDR3 has 15 amino acids. CDR3 sequence (DNA): TGTGCCAGCAGCTTACTCCCGGGACTAACCAATGAGCAGTTCTTC. This codes for CASSLLPGLTNEQFF.

This clone was seen only a few times. The V gene is TRBV7-8, the J gene TRBJ2-6, with 10 bases lining up with TRBD2. The CDR3 runs 16 residues. The trim removed 8 bases at V and 0 bases at J, leaving 4 bases unmatched. Germline V gene data show CDR1 as SGHVS and CDR2 as FQNEAQ. The CDR3 protein is CASPPSGSSGANVLTF. Here the CDR3 DNA reads TGTGCCAGCCCCCCTAGCGGGAGCTCTGGGGCCAACGTCCTGACTTTC. Using reference TRBV7-8 and TRBJ2-6 for the parts outside the CDR3, the full variable domain is GAGVSQSPRYKVAKRGQDVALRCDPISGHVSLFWYQQALGQGPEFLTYFQNEAQLDKSGLPSDRFFAERPEGSVSTLKIQRTQQEDSAVYLCASPPSGSSGANVLTFGAGSRLTVL.

The J gene is TRBJ1-3, the V gene TRBV28, with D maybe TRBD1 (5 bases). V dropped 6 bases and J dropped 0 bases, with 15 bases sitting between them. Germline assignment: CDR1 MDHEN and CDR2 SYDVKM. The length of the CDR3 is 16 residues. Written as DNA, the CDR3 is TGTGCCAGCAGGGGGGGTTGGGCCGGCTCTGGAAACACCATATATTTT. As protein: CASRGGWAGSGNTIYF.

The V gene is TRBV19, the J gene TRBJ2-1, with TRBD2 identical over 7 bases. Per the germline V gene, CDR1 is LNHDA and CDR2 is SQIVND (reference sequence). The V and J ends lost 11 bases and 5 bases, in that order; junction bases with no gene match: 18. This CDR3 region has 16 residues. This chain's CDR3 is CACGGPAGKGNNEQFF. CDR3 DNA sequence: TGTGCCTGTGGTGGTCCAGCGGGAAAGGGGAACAATGAGCAGTTCTTC.

This chain connects TRBV28 to TRBJ2-1; D perhaps matches TRBD1 (6 bases). V shed 0 bases and J shed 8 bases, with 11 bases lying between them. The germline gives CDR1 MDHEN, CDR2 SYDVKM. This CDR3 contains 14 residues. The CDR3: CASSLWQGLDEQFF. The CDR3 nucleotides read TGTGCCAGCAGTTTATGGCAGGGGTTAGATGAGCAGTTCTTC.

The gene calls are TRBV7-2 and TRBJ2-7; D remains ambiguous. The CDR3 covers 11 residues. V was shortened by 3 bases and J by 4 bases, with 4 bases between the two germline ends. The germline V gene encodes CDR1 SGHTA and CDR2 FQGNSA. For the CDR3, the DNA is TGTGCCAGCAGCTTTAAATACGAGCAGTACTTC. Encoded protein: CASSFKYEQYF.

CDR3 nucleotides: TGTGCCAGCAGCGAAAGCGGGTCCTACAATGAGCAGTTCTTC. Translation gives CASSESGSYNEQFF. The chain employs TRBV9 and TRBJ2-1; possible D gene TRBD2, 6 bases. Trimming pared 3 bases from V and 1 base from J, leaving 8 bases between. This CDR3 region has 14 residues. Germline CDR1 and CDR2: SGDLS and YYNGEE.

J is TRBJ2-7 and V is TRBV6-5; TRBD1 is a possible D gene (5 bases). The germline V and J ends were trimmed by 5 bases and 3 bases, with 8 bases remaining between them. Germline V lookup: CDR1 MNHEY, CDR2 SVGAGI. This CDR3 comprises 12 residues. The CDR3 is CASSIDSYEQYF. The CDR3 DNA reads TGTGCCAGCAGTATAGACAGCTACGAGCAGTACTTC.

CDR3 region: CASRSRGLGYNEQFF. The CDR3 DNA sequence: TGTGCCAGCAGATCCAGGGGGCTCGGCTACAATGAGCAGTTCTTC. The genes are TRBV7-9 and TRBJ2-1, with 8 bases that match TRBD1. CDR3 length: 15 residues. Trimming cost V 6 bases and J 3 bases; bases outside gene matches: 7. The V gene's germline CDR1 is SEHNR and CDR2 FQNEAQ (reference sequence).

CDR3 protein: CSVVATYEQYF. The CDR3 DNA is TGCAGCGTTGTAGCTACCTACGAGCAGTACTTC. The V gene is TRBV29-1, the J gene TRBJ2-7; no clear D. V lost 4 bases to trimming and J lost 2 bases, with 6 bases between them. CDR1 and CDR2 from the germline V gene are SQVTM and ANQGSEA. CDR3 length: 11 amino acids.

The chain combines TRBV4-3 with TRBJ2-7, with 15 bases matching TRBD2. V lost 3 bases, J lost 4 bases, and 7 bases stayed unmatched. Germline V gene sequence: CDR1 LGHNA, CDR2 YSLEER. This CDR3 has 17 residues. Here the CDR3 reads CASSHGLAGGPGYEQYF. The CDR3 DNA follows: TGCGCCAGCAGCCATGGACTAGCGGGAGGGCCGGGGTACGAGCAGTACTTC.

The chain has TRBV5-6 and TRBJ2-1, with D possibly TRBD1 on 6 matching bases. Trimming shortened V by 4 bases and J by 4 bases, and 15 bases separated the two germline ends. The CDR3 has 15 residues. Per germline, CDR1 SGHDT and CDR2 YYEEEE. Here the CDR3 DNA reads TGTGCCAGCAGCGGACCAGGGACATGGTACAATGAGCAGTTCTTC. Its translation: CASSGPGTWYNEQFF.

The chain uses TRBV9 and TRBJ1-1, with D tentatively TRBD1 (5 bases). Looked up from germline, CDR1 is SGDLS and CDR2 is YYNGEE. The V and J ends lost 0 bases and 5 bases respectively, with 8 bases between them. The CDR3 has 13 residues. The CDR3 protein is CASSVGGETEAFF. The CDR3 bases are TGTGCCAGCAGCGTAGGGGGGGAAACTGAAGCTTTCTTT.

The chain is built from TRBV2 and TRBJ2-7; D is possibly TRBD1 (5 bases). CDR1 is SNHLY and CDR2 is FYNNEI in the germline V gene. The CDR3 totals 14 residues. The V and J ends lost 6 bases and 0 bases respectively, with 12 bases between them. The CDR3 spells CASSSQAYSYEQYF. The CDR3 nucleotides read TGTGCCAGCAGCTCACAGGCTTACTCCTACGAGCAGTACTTC.

A single count supports this clone. The sample has other DNA sequences that encode this CDR3 too. CDR3 DNA sequence: TGCAGCGTTGTTTCCGGGTACGAGCAGTACTTC. The encoded protein is CSVVSGYEQYF. The chain joins TRBV29-1 to TRBJ2-7; D unresolved. V was cut by 4 bases and J by 4 bases, with 8 bases left in between. The CDR3 extends over 11 amino acids. CDR1 and CDR2 (germline): SQVTM, ANQGSEA.

The genes are TRBV30 and TRBJ2-7; D not resolved. The V and J ends lost 0 bases and 2 bases respectively, with 8 bases between them. This CDR3 spans 13 amino acids. Germline V gene data show CDR1 as GTSNPN and CDR2 as SVGIG (reference sequence). CDR3: CAWSVSPPYEQYF. CDR3 bases: TGTGCCTGGAGTGTATCCCCTCCCTACGAGCAGTACTTC.

This sequence joins TRBV11-3 and TRBJ2-1; possibly TRBD2 for D (5 bases). The V gene's germline CDR1 is SGHNT and CDR2 YENEEA. CDR3 length: 14 amino acids. Trimming pared 1 base from V and 10 bases from J, leaving 14 bases between. DNA for the CDR3: TGTGCCAGCAGCTTAGCGGGAAGCCTGGGGGAGCAGTTCTTC. This sequence encodes CASSLAGSLGEQFF.

The V and J genes are TRBV6-2 or TRBV6-3 and TRBJ1-5; tentatively, D is TRBD1 (5 bases). Trimming cost V 4 bases and J 4 bases, with 11 bases left between them. The length of the CDR3 is 14 residues. Germline V CDR1 and CDR2: MNHEY, SVGEGT. The CDR3 sequence: CASSWGGTNQPQHF. The CDR3 DNA sequence: TGTGCCAGCAGTTGGGGGGGAACGAATCAGCCCCAGCATTTT.

This clone was counted a single time. The DNA of the CDR3 is TGTGCCAGCAGCTGGGGGTCACGGGGAGGTGAAGCTTTCTTT. This translates into CASSWGSRGGEAFF. The V and J genes are TRBV11-2 and TRBJ1-1, with D possibly matching TRBD1 (5 bases). The CDR3 runs 14 residues. Per the germline V gene, CDR1 is SGHAT and CDR2 is FQNNGV. V shed 4 bases and J shed 7 bases, with 16 bases lying between them.